This TCR beta chain was recovered during a study of T cell responses to AZD1222 COVID-19 vaccine. Whole-study findings and limits: Dominant CD4 TCR responses targeted spike regions 160-218 and 743-854. White British ancestry dominated among donors, who included more females, and clonal diversity was possibly underestimated.

As to this clone: Its antigen is undetermined.

The CDR3 length is 13 residues. Between the trimmed V and J ends, which lost 5 bases and 0 bases, there was a span of 8 bases. Germline V gene sequence: CDR1 SGHDT, CDR2 YYEEEE. Sequencing was performed with immunoSEQ multiplex PCR; in TCRdb, only in-frame clones are kept and a portion is missing. In the table there are under 300,000 clones, 90% to 95% of which are singletons. Material: peripheral blood, obtained on day 0 of AZD1222 vaccination. The rearrangement links TRBV5-6 to TRBJ1-1; D ambiguous. The receptor comes from an adult in good health. CDR3 DNA sequence: TGTGCCAGCAGGCGACTCATGAACACTGAAGCTTTCTTT. As protein: CASRRLMNTEAFF. The full variable domain, its missing parts supplied by reference TRBV5-6 and TRBJ1-1, is DAGVTQSPTHLIKTRGQQVTLRCSPKSGHDTVSWYQQALGQGPQFIFQYYEEEERQRGNFPDRFSGHQFPNYSSELNVNALLLGDSALYLCASRRLMNTEAFFGQGTRLTVV.